This T cell receptor (beta chain) was observed in a study of human T cells and chemical hapten exposure. CDR1 and CDR2 (germline): LGHNA, YSLEER. Trimming removed 1 base from V and 2 bases from J, with 11 bases in between. This CDR3 has 15 amino acids. The time point: pre-sensitization, week 0. This sample's treatment: therapeutic diphenylcyclopropenone sensitization with weekly scalp DPC. Via MiXCR, TCRdb re-called the RACE reads, giving one row per CDR3 protein. Of about 180,000 distinct CDR3 sequences detected, around 30% appear once; the ten largest clones hold 2.9%. The chain carries TRBV4-3 and TRBJ1-2, with D possibly being TRBD1 (5 bases). This TCR derives from a woman aged 30 to 39 with alopecia areata. Some clones in this sample may be carry-over from other donors' samples. The specimen was whole blood, collected in connection with sensitization to the hapten diphenylcyclopropenone (DPC). CDR3 coding DNA: TGCGCCAGCAGCCAAGTTGGGGCCAGAAACTATGGCTACACCTTC. This codes for CASSQVGARNYGYTF.